Listed here are 15 T cell receptor beta chains from one sample, sequenced in a study of T cells in Graves' hyperthyroidism and ophthalmopathy. Amplified TCR beta CDR3 regions came from RNA transcripts. The primer set for the first-round RT-PCR of the TCR CDR3 was HTBI. TCRdb reprocessed the multiplex PCR reads via MiXCR and lists one record per CDR3 protein. The table records 550,000 to 700,000 distinct CDR3 sequences, about half of them present only once. The material sequenced was peripheral blood or thyroid tissue (not recorded which). All receptors derive from an adult woman with Graves' disease, either hyperthyroidism or ophthalmopathy (not recorded which).

This chain connects TRBV2 to TRBJ2-5; D is unresolved. Between the trimmed V and J ends, which lost 6 bases and 5 bases, there was a span of 10 bases. The germline V gene has CDR1 SNHLY and CDR2 FYNNEI. The length of the CDR3 is 12 residues. As DNA, the CDR3 is TGTGCCAGCAGCGTGATAAGGGAGACCCAGTACTTC. The encoded protein is CASSVIRETQYF.

This clonotype has at least ten counts. The chain combines TRBV6-1 with TRBJ1-5, with 7 bases matching TRBD1. Germline V gene data show CDR1 as MNHNS and CDR2 as SASEGT. The CDR3 covers 15 residues. Germline trimming cut 1 base from V and 6 bases from J; bases unmatched to any gene: 6. This CDR3 reads CASSEEAGGSQPQHF. The CDR3 coding sequence is TGTGCCAGCAGTGAAGAGGCAGGGGGGTCTCAGCCCCAGCATTTT.

This clonotype was detected ten times or more. V and J are TRBV5-4 and TRBJ1-1, with 10 bases lining up with TRBD1. The CDR3 length is 14 residues. Germline loops: CDR1 SGHNT, CDR2 YYREEE (reference sequence). The trim removed 3 bases at V and 3 bases at J, leaving 2 bases unmatched. The DNA for the CDR3 is TGTGCCAGCAGCTCGGACAGGGGGTACACTGAAGCTTTCTTT. As protein: CASSSDRGYTEAFF. Complete variable domain (other parts from reference TRBV5-4 and TRBJ1-1): ETGVTQSPTHLIKTRGQQVTLRCSSQSGHNTVSWYQQALGQGPQFIFQYYREEENGRGNFPPRFSGLQFPNYSSELNVNALELDDSALYLCASSSDRGYTEAFFGQGTRLTVV.

This clonotype was counted a few times. The chain joins TRBV11-2 to TRBJ2-7; D is unresolved. Trimming took 5 bases from V and 8 from J, leaving 13 bases between them. The CDR3 sequence is 12 residues long. Germline V gene data show CDR1 as SGHAT and CDR2 as FQNNGV. The CDR3 DNA sequence: TGTGCCAGCAGCCATACCTCTACCCAGCAGTACTTC. Translating it yields CASSHTSTQQYF.

This clonotype was recorded at least ten times. The V gene is TRBV20-1, the J gene TRBJ1-1; tentatively, D is TRBD1 (6 bases). CDR3 length: 17 residues. Germline-derived CDR1 and CDR2 are DFQATT and SNEGSKA (reference sequence). Trimming took 4 bases from V and 1 from J, leaving 22 bases between them. The CDR3 DNA sequence: TGCAGTGCTACAAAGGGGGTCGACATGACCTGGAACACTGAAGCTTTCTTT. Translation gives CSATKGVDMTWNTEAFF.

J is TRBJ2-6 and V is TRBV5-1; 7 nucleotides agree with TRBD1. The ends lost 0 bases at V and 0 bases at J; junction bases unmatched: 9. The CDR3 is made up of 19 amino acids. Per germline, CDR1 SGHRS and CDR2 YFSETQ. CDR3 region: CASSLEGAGVTSGANVLTF. As DNA, the CDR3 is TGCGCCAGCAGCTTGGAGGGGGCAGGGGTGACCTCTGGGGCCAACGTCCTGACTTTC.

Details on this clonotype: The junction differs from germline at one of its ends, possibly a read error. V and J are TRBV5-1 and TRBJ1-1; 10 bases align to TRBD1. Looked up from germline, CDR1 is SGHRS and CDR2 is YFSETQ. The CDR3 totals 15 residues. CDR3 in amino acids: CASSVTGTGVLEAFF. DNA for the CDR3: TGTGCCAGCTCAGTAACCGGGACAGGGGTTCTTGAAGCTTTCTTT.

The table lists this clonotype with many counts. The V gene is TRBV5-1, the J gene TRBJ2-5; TRBD1 might be the D (5 bases). Germline V gives CDR1 SGHRS, CDR2 YFSETQ. The CDR3 runs to 14 residues. V was clipped by 2 bases and J by 2 bases, with 10 bases between them. CDR3 sequence reads: CASSFDSQQETQYF. Written as DNA, the CDR3 is TGCGCCAGCAGCTTCGACAGCCAGCAAGAGACCCAGTACTTC.

This clonotype has only a few counts. This chain links TRBV19 with TRBJ2-6; 7 nucleotides match TRBD1. The germline gives CDR1 LNHDA, CDR2 SQIVND (reference sequence). With V trimmed by 5 bases and J by 0 bases, 4 bases remained unmatched. The CDR3 has 16 amino acids. CDR3 coding DNA: TGTGCCAGTAGTCGCAGGGGGTACTCTGGGGCCAACGTCCTGACTTTC. It encodes CASSRRGYSGANVLTF.

CDR3 sequence (DNA): TGCAGTGCTAGCGTCCCGGGGGAAGAGACCCAGTACTTC. As protein: CSASVPGEETQYF. The V gene is TRBV20-1, the J gene TRBJ2-5, with a possible D match to TRBD2 (6 bases). This CDR3 comprises 13 residues. V was trimmed by 3 bases and J by 3 bases, leaving 11 bases between them. Germline V gene lookup returns CDR1 DFQATT and CDR2 SNEGSKA (reference sequence).

This clonotype has a count of ten or more. The chain employs TRBV7-2 and TRBJ2-5; 7 bases are a match to TRBD2. Germline V CDR1 and CDR2: SGHTA, FQGNSA. Trimming at V came to 1 base and at J to 7 bases, leaving 6 bases not matched to a gene. The length of the CDR3 is 14 residues. The CDR3 is CASSLVRLAGTQYF. The CDR3 bases are TGTGCCAGCAGCTTAGTCCGACTAGCTGGGACCCAGTACTTC.

The V and J genes are TRBV29-1 and TRBJ2-7, with D maybe TRBD2 (6 bases). The germline V gene encodes CDR1 SQVTM and CDR2 ANQGSEA. The V end lost 3 bases, the J end lost 4 bases, and 10 bases lay between the germline ends. The CDR3 runs to 12 residues. The chain's CDR3 is CSVDGSGYEQYF. The CDR3 bases are TGCAGCGTTGATGGTAGCGGATACGAGCAGTACTTC.

The chain employs TRBV20-1 and TRBJ2-7, with D perhaps matching TRBD2 (5 bases). The CDR3 covers 14 residues. CDR1 is DFQATT and CDR2 is SNEGSKA in the germline V gene (reference sequence). Trimming cost V 2 bases and J 1 base, with 12 bases left between them. This CDR3 is CSARKSRVSYEQYF. The CDR3, as DNA: TGCAGTGCTAGAAAGTCGAGGGTTTCCTACGAGCAGTACTTC.

This clonotype was observed at least ten times. The V and J genes are TRBV5-5 and TRBJ2-7; perhaps D is TRBD1 or TRBD2 (7 bases each). This CDR3 comprises 14 residues. V was shortened by 3 bases and J by 3 bases, with 13 bases between the two germline ends. Germline V gives CDR1 SGHKS, CDR2 YYEKEE (reference sequence). CDR3: CASSWGRDSYEQYF. CDR3 coding DNA: TGTGCCAGCAGCTGGGGGAGGGACAGCTACGAGCAGTACTTC.

The sample holds many counts of this clonotype. The chain joins TRBV6-5 to TRBJ2-7; a possible D gene is TRBD2 (5 bases). The germline gives CDR1 MNHEY, CDR2 SVGAGI. The germline V and J ends were trimmed by 2 bases and 5 bases, with 7 bases remaining between them. This CDR3 has 12 amino acids. CDR3: CASSYPGNEQYF. The CDR3 nucleotides read TGTGCCAGCAGTTACCCGGGGAACGAGCAGTACTTC.